Reported below is one TCR beta chain. The antigen it recognizes is unknown. One base away there is no much larger clone; base qualities are not given. Each collaborating institution followed its own protocols to collect whole blood in K2EDTA tubes. For TCRbeta analysis, collaborator samples were shipped as frozen whole blood, as isolated PBMCs, or as DNA extracted from either sample type. This sample is part of a study of blood T cell repertoires in COVID-19 (dated by TCRdb to about 2020). Study-level background: Samples covering the acute and convalescent phases of COVID-19 were provided by collaborators in the United States, Italy and Spain. The material from the prospective study consisted of cDNA or gDNA derived from T cells, B-cell-depleted T cells, or PBMCs. Samples came from the ongoing ImmuneRACE study (first 160 participants) plus 1,254 subjects from 6 global collaborators. HLA class I and class II types, where available, came from metadata supplied by the sample provider rather than from assay-based typing. Deeply sampled blood TCRbeta repertoires from subjects exposed to, actively infected with, or recovered from COVID-19 were included in the dataset. Nearly every sample came with metadata listing a de-identified subject ID, COVID-19 status, age in years and sex. The repertoires were released in a freely available public database intended as a resource for research on the immune response to SARS-CoV-2.

TCRbeta CDR3 regions were amplified from genomic DNA using the immunoSEQ Assay, a bias-controlled multiplex PCR. Turning to the authors' computational methods: Within the assay, amplification of reference gene primers was used to estimate how many nucleated cells each sample contained. Sequence reads were collapsed and filtered to measure the absolute abundance of every unique TCRbeta CDR3 rearrangement. Productive Simpson clonality was computed per sample as the square root of Simpson's diversity index over productive rearrangements. What TCRdb holds here is the immuneACCESS table cut down to in-frame rearrangements. Part of the clones is not present; checked against another copy, under half of the missing clones reflect an unresolved V gene, and the others are unexplained. V, J and clone size are those of that table, while D and trimming were read from the DNA. This sample gives tens of thousands of clones in total; approximately 78% of them show up just once. The ten largest clones represent roughly 27% of the sample.

Points the paper makes about the study in general: Clinical and demographic metadata were provided uncurated, with the amount varying by source and participant.

The CDR3, from cysteine to phenylalanine, totals 14 residues. The kept DNA is CDR3 alone, 42 bases in frame from the first base. V is cut by 4 bases and J by 10 bases, and the space between the germline ends is 19 bases. From a lookup of the germline V gene, CDR1 and CDR2 are SGHTA and FQGNSA. This receptor was identified in a human donor in a cohort sampled during active COVID-19. The rearrangement combines TRBV7-2 with TRBJ1-1, with an unclear D gene assignment. Sample: peripheral blood. The CDR3 loop reads CASSSPYHRGGAFF. Read as DNA, the sequence is TGTGCCAGCAGCTCCCCCTATCACCGGGGAGGAGCTTTCTTT. Where the CDR3 stops, the reference TRBV7-2 and TRBJ1-1 genes take over; the full variable domain is GAGVSQSPSNKVTEKGKDVELRCDPISGHTALYWYRQSLGQGLEFLIYFQGNSAPDKSGLPSDRFSAERTGGSVSTLTIQRTQQEDSAVYLCASSSPYHRGGAFFGQGTRLTVV.